The TCR beta chain described here comes from a study of shared clonotypes between healthy human individuals. Overall study results and limits: Relative to clonotypes present in all four donors, those not shared had lower generation probabilities. With a few donors compared, around 5.4% of naive CD4 clonotypes were shared.

Germline V gene lookup returns CDR1 MRHNA and CDR2 SNTAGT. Trimming pared 10 bases from V and 7 bases from J, leaving 17 bases between. The CDR3 has 13 amino acids. Profiled with immunoSEQ multiplex PCR; TCRdb holds only in-frame clones, not every one. The sample contains hundreds of thousands of clones, almost 97% of which appear only once. Details on this clone: What it binds is not known.

This clonotype was obtained from a woman in her 30s in good health. The J gene is TRBJ1-5, the V gene TRBV6-4; D gene uncertain. Material for sequencing was naive CD4+ T cells sorted from blood. Subset of the sample: CD45RA+ positively selected. The CDR3 region has the DNA TGTGCCATCCCGGTGGTAGGTAACCAGCCCCAGCATTTT. Translation gives CAIPVVGNQPQHF.